A selection of T cell receptor beta chains follows, all from one sample in a study of technical replicates of blood from a few donors. Assay used: immunoSEQ multiplex PCR; TCRdb lists only in-frame clones, some missing. This sample has 65,000 to 95,000 clones, with approximately 94% found just once. Sequenced sample: T cells isolated from PBMCs. These receptors all come from a human donor in good health. Both conserved end residues are trimmed from each CDR3. Fields, in order: J gene, CDR3 length, V gene, D gene, clone size, CDR3 protein. The D gene is left open where the match is weak. Not every row has a clone size; where given, it reads once, few, many or a size class.

J: TRBJ2-7
length: 12
V: TRBV18
D: NA
size: NA
CDR3: ASSPPFDSWQQY

J: TRBJ2-1
length: 14
V: TRBV6-5
D: TRBD2
size: NA
CDR3: ASSYSLLAGYNEQF

J: TRBJ2-1
length: 15
V: TRBV7-3
D: TRBD2
size: NA
CDR3: ASSLIGTLAGGGEQF

J: TRBJ2-5
length: 12
V: TRBV9
D: NA
size: once
CDR3: ASSVDRPQETQY

J: TRBJ2-7
length: 12
V: TRBV7-9
D: TRBD2
size: NA
CDR3: ASSSSGRPYEQY

J: TRBJ2-3
length: 12
V: TRBV14
D: NA
size: few
CDR3: ASSHPPRGDTQY

J: TRBJ1-1
length: 12
V: TRBV9
D: TRBD1
size: once
CDR3: ASSVTGGYTEAF

J: TRBJ1-1
length: 11
V: TRBV19
D: TRBD1
size: few
CDR3: ASSRQGAAEAF

J: TRBJ1-4
length: 12
V: TRBV29-1
D: NA
size: NA
CDR3: SVSQGATNEKLF

J: TRBJ2-7
length: 12
V: TRBV2
D: TRBD1
size: NA
CDR3: ASITGQASYEQY

J: TRBJ2-6
length: 14
V: TRBV28
D: NA
size: NA
CDR3: ASSPPPGAGANVLT

J: TRBJ2-7
length: 13
V: TRBV7-8
D: TRBD2
size: once
CDR3: ASSSATSGTYEQY

J: TRBJ2-2
length: 14
V: TRBV9
D: NA
size: NA
CDR3: ASSVDYGQVTGELF

J: TRBJ2-5
length: 11
V: TRBV28
D: TRBD2
size: NA
CDR3: ASSTSGGETQY

J: TRBJ1-2
length: 11
V: TRBV30
D: TRBD1
size: once
CDR3: AWSVGQGAGYT

J: TRBJ1-1
length: 11
V: TRBV27
D: NA
size: NA
CDR3: ASSLNTGTEAF

J: TRBJ2-3
length: 12
V: TRBV9
D: TRBD2
size: NA
CDR3: ASSETSGRYTQY

J: TRBJ2-1
length: 15
V: TRBV5-3
D: TRBD2
size: NA
CDR3: ARSLGYSGRGGNEQF

J: TRBJ1-2
length: 16
V: TRBV4-1
D: TRBD1
size: NA
CDR3: ASSQQDRVFSSSYGYT

J: TRBJ1-2
length: 10
V: TRBV6-5
D: NA
size: NA
CDR3: ASSGQNYGYT

J: TRBJ2-5
length: 11
V: TRBV7-9
D: NA
size: once
CDR3: ASSATAQETQY

J: TRBJ2-3
length: 14
V: TRBV5-1
D: NA
size: NA
CDR3: ASSPRVGWDWNTQY

J: TRBJ1-1
length: 10
V: TRBV23-1
D: TRBD1
size: NA
CDR3: ASEWDRDEAF

J: TRBJ2-1
length: 17
V: TRBV5-6
D: TRBD2
size: NA
CDR3: ASSYYPTGLPAGGNEQF

J: TRBJ1-1
length: 11
V: TRBV9
D: NA
size: NA
CDR3: ASSAQGYTEAF

J: TRBJ2-7
length: 12
V: TRBV18
D: TRBD1
size: once
CDR3: ASSADRGPYEQY

J: TRBJ2-1
length: 9
V: TRBV20-1
D: NA
size: NA
CDR3: SARDSVGQF

J: TRBJ2-1
length: 13
V: TRBV19
D: TRBD1
size: NA
CDR3: ASSIWDRGSNEQF

J: TRBJ1-2
length: 14
V: TRBV13
D: TRBD1
size: NA
CDR3: ASSITGGQKNYGYT

J: TRBJ2-7
length: 13
V: TRBV4-2
D: NA
size: NA
CDR3: ASSQVPGGYYEQY